This TCR beta chain was captured in a study of CD8+ T cells in alopecia areata. Study results and limitations: Resident alphabeta T cells of normal skin are also sequenced in scalp samples. Higher clonality was seen in lesional scalp than in normal scalp, especially in alopecia totalis/universalis.

RNA extraction was followed by reverse transcription into cDNA, which acted as the sequencing template. Generated by immunoSEQ multiplex PCR, the TCRdb table keeps only in-frame clones and is missing some. The table lists some 110,000 clones, 55% to 70% of them singletons. The sorting of PBMCs gave CD4+ and CD8+ T cells. Concerning this clone itself: Its antigen is not known.

This CDR3 has 14 amino acids. V was cut by 4 bases and J by 1 base, with 13 bases left in between. Germline V CDR1 and CDR2: GTSNPN, SVGIG (reference sequence). This TCR derives from a human donor in good health. The chain has TRBV30 and TRBJ1-1; D call uncertain. The sample consisted of CD4+ T cells sorted from blood. CDR3 region: CAWMVPPGNTEAFF. The CDR3, as DNA: TGTGCCTGGATGGTACCTCCCGGGAACACTGAAGCTTTCTTT.